This is a list of T cell receptor beta chains from one sample in a study of T-cell reconstitution after alpha-beta-depleted transplantation in children. Using its own MiXCR run on the PCR reads, TCRdb lists one record per CDR3 protein. The sample shows around 380,000 distinct CDR3 sequences, about 11% of them seen only once. The material was PBMCs from the stem cell graft donor, obtained from the stem cell graft. Source of these receptors: a human donor who donated a stem cell graft to a child with acute myeloid leukemia. CDR3s include the opening cysteine and the closing phenylalanine or tryptophan.

V	CDR3
TRBV5-4	CASSLTLGTHTDTQYF
TRBV12-3/TRBV12-4	CASSYTRENTEAFF
TRBV6-1	CASSVGQGSANYGYTF
TRBV2	CASRAGPRREQYF
TRBV6-4	CASSAGFGTDTQYF
TRBV7-2	CASSLGDRGNEQFF
TRBV18	CASSPGSKETQYF
TRBV5-6	CASLGHRTDTQYF
TRBV12-3/TRBV12-4	CASSLEGRSEAFF
TRBV7-9	CASSLAGAETQYF
TRBV12-3/TRBV12-4	CASTSGLADYNEQFF
TRBV29-1	CSVEEVNTGELFF